This TCR beta chain comes out of a study of blood T cell repertoires in COVID-19. The V gene's germline CDR1 is LGHNA and CDR2 YSLEER. The length of the CDR3 is 15 residues. V was clipped by 0 bases and J by 3 bases, with 11 bases between them. Clones were sequenced by immunoSEQ multiplex PCR, and TCRdb holds only the in-frame ones, with some missing. The table lists 200,000 to 250,000 clones, about 87% of them singletons, with about 2.6% in the top ten. In the case of this clone: Distinct nucleotide sequences in the sample also encode this CDR3.

Sequencing was done on a sample of PBMCs or T cells enriched from blood (not recorded which). The chain couples TRBV4-3 to TRBJ1-1; D is unclear. The TCR was taken from a woman aged 30 to 39 who had recovered from COVID-19. CDR3 loop: CASSQDFGGDTEAFF. In DNA form, the CDR3 reads TGCGCCAGCAGCCAAGACTTCGGTGGAGACACTGAAGCTTTCTTT.